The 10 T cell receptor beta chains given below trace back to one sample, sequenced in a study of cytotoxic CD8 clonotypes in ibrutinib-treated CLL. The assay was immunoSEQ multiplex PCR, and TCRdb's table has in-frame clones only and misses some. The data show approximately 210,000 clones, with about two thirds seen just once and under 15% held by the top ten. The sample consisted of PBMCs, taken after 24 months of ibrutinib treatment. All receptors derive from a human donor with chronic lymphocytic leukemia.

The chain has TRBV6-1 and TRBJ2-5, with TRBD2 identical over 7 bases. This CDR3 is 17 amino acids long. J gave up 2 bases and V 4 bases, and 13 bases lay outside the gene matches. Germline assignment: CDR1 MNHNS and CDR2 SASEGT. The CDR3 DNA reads TGTGCCAGCAGTGCCCGGGGGTCTAGCGGAGAGCAAGAGACCCAGTACTTC. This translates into CASSARGSSGEQETQYF.

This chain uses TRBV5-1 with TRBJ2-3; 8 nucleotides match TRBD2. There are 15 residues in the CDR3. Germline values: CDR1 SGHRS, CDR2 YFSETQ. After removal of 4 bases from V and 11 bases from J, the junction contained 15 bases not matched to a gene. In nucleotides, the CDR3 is TGCGCCAGCAGCGCCACCGGGACTACGGGGGGGAAGCAGTATTTT. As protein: CASSATGTTGGKQYF. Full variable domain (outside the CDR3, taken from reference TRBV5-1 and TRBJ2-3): KAGVTQTPRYLIKTRGQQVTLSCSPISGHRSVSWYQQTPGQGLQFLFEYFSETQRNKGNFPGRFSGRQFSNSRSEMNVSTLELGDSALYLCASSATGTTGGKQYFGPGTRLTVL.

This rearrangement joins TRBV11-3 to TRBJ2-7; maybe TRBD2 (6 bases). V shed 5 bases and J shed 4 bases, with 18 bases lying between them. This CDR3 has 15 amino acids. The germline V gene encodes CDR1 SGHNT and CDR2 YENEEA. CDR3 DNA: TGTGCCAGCAGCCAAAGTCGGGACTTCGGTTACGAGCAGTACTTC. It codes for CASSQSRDFGYEQYF.

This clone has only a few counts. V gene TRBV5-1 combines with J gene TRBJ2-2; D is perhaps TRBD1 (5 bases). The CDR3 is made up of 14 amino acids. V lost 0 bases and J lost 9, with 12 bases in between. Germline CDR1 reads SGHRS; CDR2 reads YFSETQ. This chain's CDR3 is CASSLAWGSRELFF. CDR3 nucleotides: TGCGCCAGCAGCTTGGCGTGGGGCAGCCGGGAGCTGTTTTTT.

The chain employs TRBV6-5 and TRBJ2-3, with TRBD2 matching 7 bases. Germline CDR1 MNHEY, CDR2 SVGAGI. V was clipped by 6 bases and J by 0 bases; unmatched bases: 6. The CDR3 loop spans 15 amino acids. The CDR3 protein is CASRPSGASTDTQYF. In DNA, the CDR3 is TGTGCCAGCAGACCTAGCGGAGCTAGCACAGATACGCAGTATTTT.

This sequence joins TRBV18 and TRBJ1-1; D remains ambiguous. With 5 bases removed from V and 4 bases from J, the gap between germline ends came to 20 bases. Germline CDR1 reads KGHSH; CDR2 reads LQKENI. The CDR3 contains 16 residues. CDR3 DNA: TGTGCCAGCTCAACCGGCCCGATCCCTGCCGGCACTGAAGCTTTCTTT. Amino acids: CASSTGPIPAGTEAFF. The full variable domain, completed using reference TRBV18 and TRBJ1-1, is NAGVMQNPRHLVRRRGQEARLRCSPMKGHSHVYWYRQLPEEGLKFMVYLQKENIIDESGMPKERFSAEFPKEGPSILRIQQVVRGDSAAYFCASSTGPIPAGTEAFFGQGTRLTVV.

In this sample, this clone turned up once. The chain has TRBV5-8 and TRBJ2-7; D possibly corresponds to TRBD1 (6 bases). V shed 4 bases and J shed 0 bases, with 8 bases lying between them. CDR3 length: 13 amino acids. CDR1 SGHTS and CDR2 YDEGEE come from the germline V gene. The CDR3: CASSRDNSYEQYF. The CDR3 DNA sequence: TGTGCCAGCAGCCGGGACAACTCCTACGAGCAGTACTTC. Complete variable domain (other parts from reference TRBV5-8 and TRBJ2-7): EAGVTQSPTHLIKTRGQQATLRCSPISGHTSVYWYQQALGLGLQFLLWYDEGEERNRGNFPPRFSGRQFPNYSSELNVNALELEDSALYLCASSRDNSYEQYFGPGTRLTVT.

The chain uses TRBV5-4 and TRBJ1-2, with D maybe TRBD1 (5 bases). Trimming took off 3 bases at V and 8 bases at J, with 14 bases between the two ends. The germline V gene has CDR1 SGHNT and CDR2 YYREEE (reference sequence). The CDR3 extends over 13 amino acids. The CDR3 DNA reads TGTGCCAGCAGCTCTGGTGGTAGGGGCGGCTACACCTTC. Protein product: CASSSGGRGGYTF.

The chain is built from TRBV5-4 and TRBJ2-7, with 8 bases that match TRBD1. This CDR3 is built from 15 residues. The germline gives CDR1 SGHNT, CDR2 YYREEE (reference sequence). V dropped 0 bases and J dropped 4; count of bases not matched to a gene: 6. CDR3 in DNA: TGTGCCAGCAGCTTGGGCGGACAGGGACTTTACGAGCAGTACTTC. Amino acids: CASSLGGQGLYEQYF.

CDR3 amino acids: CASSQGLEKTYGYTF. The CDR3 bases are TGTGCCAGCAGTCAGGGCTTAGAAAAGACCTATGGCTACACCTTC. This rearrangement joins TRBV7-8 to TRBJ1-2; the D gene is possibly TRBD1 (5 bases). V lost 6 bases and J 4 bases, leaving 18 bases between the germline ends. Germline assignment: CDR1 SGHVS and CDR2 FQNEAQ. The CDR3 contains 15 residues. The full variable domain, its missing parts supplied by reference TRBV7-8 and TRBJ1-2, is GAGVSQSPRYKVAKRGQDVALRCDPISGHVSLFWYQQALGQGPEFLTYFQNEAQLDKSGLPSDRFFAERPEGSVSTLKIQRTQQEDSAVYLCASSQGLEKTYGYTFGSGTRLTVV.